Following are 24 T cell receptor beta chains from one sample sequenced in a study of cytomegalovirus exposure and HLA in healthy donors. Use of 60 Vbeta and 13 Jbeta primers characterized the PCR. Using immunoSEQ multiplex PCR, the repertoire was profiled, and TCRdb retains in-frame clones only, with some absent. The sample lists 150,000 to 200,000 clones, around 84% seen once, with around 3.3% in the top ten. Sequenced input: PBMCs. The receptors come from a woman in her forties in good health and CMV-seronegative.

The rearrangement joins TRBV5-1 to TRBJ2-5; the match to TRBD2 covers 7 bases. Per germline, CDR1 SGHRS and CDR2 YFSETQ. The CDR3 runs to 15 residues. V lost 3 bases and J lost 3; bases outside the gene matches: 8. DNA of the CDR3: TGCGCCAGCAGCTGGGCCGGGACTAACAAAGAGACCCAGTACTTC. Translating gives CASSWAGTNKETQYF.

The genes are TRBV11-2 and TRBJ2-7; 9 nucleotides agree with TRBD1. The CDR3 sequence is 15 residues long. Germline trimming cut 4 bases from V and 0 bases from J; bases unmatched to any gene: 4. Per the germline V gene, CDR1 is SGHAT and CDR2 is FQNNGV. Here the CDR3 DNA reads TGTGCCAGCAGCTCGGGGACAGGGCTCTCCTACGAGCAGTACTTC. Translation gives CASSSGTGLSYEQYF. The full variable domain, in which reference TRBV11-2 and TRBJ2-7 provide the parts outside the CDR3, is EAGVAQSPRYKIIEKRQSVAFWCNPISGHATLYWYQQILGQGPKLLIQFQNNGVVDDSQLPKDRFSAERLKGVDSTLKIQPAKLEDSAVYLCASSSGTGLSYEQYFGPGTRLTVT.

The rearrangement links TRBV4-1 to TRBJ1-1, with a weak D call TRBD1 (5 bases). V was clipped by 5 bases and J by 0 bases, with 28 bases between them. The germline V gene has CDR1 MGHRA and CDR2 YSYEKL. The CDR3 extends over 20 amino acids. In DNA, the CDR3 is TGCGCCAGCAGCGGCCATAAACTGGGGCCCTTCCGCCGTATGAACACTGAAGCTTTCTTT. It yields the protein CASSGHKLGPFRRMNTEAFF.

This chain uses TRBV10-3 with TRBJ1-1; D call uncertain. The germline gives CDR1 ENHRY, CDR2 SYGVKD. Trimming removed 3 bases at V and 2 bases at J, with 10 bases between. The CDR3 consists of 14 residues. The CDR3 reads CAISDTTVNTEAFF. For the CDR3, the DNA is TGTGCCATCAGTGATACAACAGTTAACACTGAAGCTTTCTTT.

The chain employs TRBV2 and TRBJ2-7; 8 bases are shared with TRBD1. J lost 5 bases, V lost 5 bases, and 11 bases had no gene match. Germline-derived CDR1 and CDR2 are SNHLY and FYNNEI. The CDR3 runs to 15 residues. Here the CDR3 DNA reads TGTGCCAGCAGTAAGACAGGGGTTCTCACCCACGAGCAGTACTTC. It translates to CASSKTGVLTHEQYF. The entire variable domain, with the rest obtained from reference TRBV2 and TRBJ2-7, is as follows: EPEVTQTPSHQVTQMGQEVILRCVPISNHLYFYWYRQILGQKVEFLVSFYNNEISEKSEIFDDQFSVERPDGSNFTLKIRSTKLEDSAMYFCASSKTGVLTHEQYFGPGTRLTVT.

This clone turned up a few times. The V gene is TRBV6-6, the J gene TRBJ2-7; the D is unclear. In germline, CDR1 is MNHNY, CDR2 SVGAGI (reference sequence). The V end lost 2 bases, the J end lost 1 base, and 12 bases lay between the germline ends. The CDR3 is made up of 15 amino acids. CDR3 bases: TGTGCCAGCAGTTACGGTCACACCAAGTCCTACGAGCAGTACTTC. Amino acid sequence: CASSYGHTKSYEQYF.

The rearrangement uses TRBV29-1 and TRBJ1-2, with unresolved D. The V end was cut by 4 bases, the J end by 5 bases, with 17 bases between. Germline CDR1 and CDR2: SQVTM and ANQGSEA. The CDR3 has 14 residues. The CDR3 here is CSVGRQSRGYGYTF. For the CDR3, the DNA is TGCAGCGTTGGCCGACAATCCCGTGGTTATGGCTACACCTTC.

This chain uses TRBV28 with TRBJ2-1; 9 nucleotides align to TRBD1. V shed 2 bases and J 9 bases; nucleotides not matched to a gene: 8. The germline V gene has CDR1 MDHEN and CDR2 SYDVKM. The CDR3 is made up of 15 amino acids. CDR3 bases: TGTGCCAGCAGTTTAGGTGGGACAGGGTGGGGTGAGCAGTTCTTC. Its translation is CASSLGGTGWGEQFF. The variable domain in full, with the rest retrieved from reference TRBV28 and TRBJ2-1, is DVKVTQSSRYLVKRTGEKVFLECVQDMDHENMFWYRQDPGLGLRLIYFSYDVKMKEKGDIPEGYSVSREKKERFSLILESASTNQTSMYLCASSLGGTGWGEQFFGPGTRLTVL.

This rearrangement joins TRBV11-2 to TRBJ1-5; 8 nucleotides line up with TRBD1. Germline V lookup: CDR1 SGHAT, CDR2 FQNNGV. Trimming at V came to 4 bases and at J to 4 bases, leaving 6 bases not matched to a gene. CDR3 length equals 15 residues. The CDR3 here is CASSSGQGLNQPQHF. DNA for the CDR3: TGTGCCAGCAGCTCTGGACAGGGACTTAATCAGCCCCAGCATTTT. Supplemented by reference TRBV11-2 and TRBJ1-5, the full variable domain reads EAGVAQSPRYKIIEKRQSVAFWCNPISGHATLYWYQQILGQGPKLLIQFQNNGVVDDSQLPKDRFSAERLKGVDSTLKIQPAKLEDSAVYLCASSSGQGLNQPQHFGDGTRLSIL.

The chain is built from TRBV18 and TRBJ1-2; no firm D call. Germline V gives CDR1 KGHSH, CDR2 LQKENI. The CDR3 length is 14 residues. V lost 2 bases and J 8 bases, leaving 15 bases between the germline ends. CDR3 DNA: TGTGCCAGCTCACCAAGCGGTTATCTGTCGGGCTACACCTTC. It translates to CASSPSGYLSGYTF.

There are a few counts of this clone. The CDR3 DNA reads TGCGCCAGCAGCCGTGGGACAGGGTGGCCTGAAGCTTTCTTT. This codes for CASSRGTGWPEAFF. The rearrangement joins TRBV4-1 to TRBJ1-1; TRBD1 agrees at 9 bases. The V segment lost 4 bases and the J segment 6 bases; nucleotides outside the gene matches: 6. Germline loops: CDR1 MGHRA, CDR2 YSYEKL. The CDR3 consists of 14 residues.

This chain joins TRBV7-6 and TRBJ2-5; 9 nucleotides align to TRBD1. The CDR3 is made up of 16 amino acids. Germline trimming cut 5 bases from V and 7 bases from J; bases unmatched to any gene: 14. The germline V gene has CDR1 SGHVS and CDR2 FNYEAQ. CDR3 in amino acids: CASSMLLGQGLATQYF. The DNA for the CDR3 is TGTGCCAGCAGCATGCTCCTTGGACAGGGGCTTGCGACCCAGTACTTC.

This sequence joins TRBV9 and TRBJ1-6; tentative D call: TRBD1 (6 bases). CDR3 length equals 15 residues. Germline CDR1 SGDLS, CDR2 YYNGEE. Trimming stripped 2 bases from V and 7 bases from J, with 13 bases between. The CDR3 DNA sequence: TGTGCCAGCAGCGTCAGGGCAGGGGAAAATTCACCCCTCCACTTT. The encoded protein is CASSVRAGENSPLHF.

V gene TRBV29-1 combines with J gene TRBJ2-7; D is unresolved. CDR1 and CDR2 (germline): SQVTM, ANQGSEA. Trimming shortened V by 0 bases and J by 0 bases, and 9 bases separated the two germline ends. The CDR3 sequence is 14 residues long. CDR3: CSVEDRAVSYEQYF. Written as DNA, the CDR3 is TGCAGCGTTGAAGATCGTGCAGTCTCCTACGAGCAGTACTTC.

As regards this clone: The junction does not match germline at one end; this may be a read error. The gene calls are TRBV6-6 and TRBJ1-4; D not certain. The CDR3 loop spans 14 amino acids. Germline V gives CDR1 MNHNY, CDR2 SVGAGI (reference sequence). This chain's CDR3 is CASGPRGTYEKLFF. Written as DNA, the CDR3 is TGTGCCAGCGGCCCTCGGGGAACTTATGAAAAACTGTTTTTT.

This chain uses TRBV5-8 with TRBJ1-6; no firm D call. Per germline, CDR1 SGHTS and CDR2 YDEGEE. V shed 1 base and J shed 7 bases, with 6 bases lying between them. The CDR3 runs to 13 residues. The CDR3 DNA reads as TGTGCCAGCAGCTTGACAGAGAATTCACCCCTCCACTTT. It translates to CASSLTENSPLHF. Complete variable domain (other parts from reference TRBV5-8 and TRBJ1-6): EAGVTQSPTHLIKTRGQQATLRCSPISGHTSVYWYQQALGLGLQFLLWYDEGEERNRGNFPPRFSGRQFPNYSSELNVNALELEDSALYLCASSLTENSPLHFGNGTRLTVT.

The chain employs TRBV2 and TRBJ2-3, with TRBD2 matching 10 bases. CDR1 is SNHLY and CDR2 is FYNNEI in the germline V gene. This CDR3 contains 16 residues. V gave up 2 bases and J gave up 1 base; unmatched junction bases: 3. CDR3: CASSESLAGGTDTQYF. Written as DNA, the CDR3 is TGTGCCAGCAGTGAATCCCTAGCGGGGGGCACAGATACGCAGTATTTT. Based on the CDR3 plus reference TRBV2 and TRBJ2-3, the full variable domain is EPEVTQTPSHQVTQMGQEVILRCVPISNHLYFYWYRQILGQKVEFLVSFYNNEISEKSEIFDDQFSVERPDGSNFTLKIRSTKLEDSAMYFCASSESLAGGTDTQYFGPGTRLTVL.

V usage is TRBV5-1 and J usage is TRBJ2-1, with TRBD1 matching 8 bases. The V and J ends lost 2 bases and 7 bases, in that order; junction bases with no gene match: 8. The CDR3 runs 15 residues. Germline CDR1 and CDR2: SGHRS and YFSETQ. CDR3 amino acids: CASSLLTGVRNEQFF. In DNA, the CDR3 is TGCGCCAGCAGCTTATTGACAGGGGTTCGGAATGAGCAGTTCTTC.

The chain employs TRBV15 and TRBJ1-6; D may be TRBD1 (6 bases). CDR1 is LNHNV and CDR2 is YYDKDF in the germline V gene (reference sequence). CDR3 length: 16 residues. V lost 3 bases and J 6 bases, leaving 15 bases between the germline ends. For the CDR3, the DNA is TGTGCCACCAGCAGGAGGGGACAAGACCCTAATTCACCCCTCCACTTT. This translates into CATSRRGQDPNSPLHF.

This chain joins TRBV6-5 and TRBJ2-5; 7 nucleotides line up with TRBD2. The CDR3 has 15 residues. The V gene end was trimmed by 2 bases and the J gene end by 4 bases; junction bases not matched to a gene: 7. Germline V gene lookup returns CDR1 MNHEY and CDR2 SVGAGI. Here the CDR3 reads CASSYTWTSTETQYF. In nucleotides, the CDR3 is TGTGCCAGCAGTTACACTTGGACTAGTACAGAGACCCAGTACTTC.

The V gene is TRBV27, the J gene TRBJ2-5; 9 bases map to TRBD2. There are 14 residues in the CDR3. Germline loops: CDR1 MNHEY, CDR2 SMNVEV (reference sequence). V lost 5 bases and J lost 4; bases outside the gene matches: 5. The CDR3 sequence is CASSVGTSSETQYF. CDR3 DNA sequence: TGTGCCAGCAGTGTCGGGACTAGCTCAGAGACCCAGTACTTC.

The chain employs TRBV18 and TRBJ1-3; D is ambiguous. CDR1 is KGHSH and CDR2 is LQKENI in the germline V gene. CDR3 length equals 15 residues. V was pared by 3 bases and J by 2 bases, with 11 bases between. Here the CDR3 reads CASSPPQRAGNTIYF. The CDR3, as DNA: TGTGCCAGCTCACCTCCTCAAAGAGCTGGAAACACCATATATTTT.

The sample holds one count of this clone. V usage is TRBV7-9 and J usage is TRBJ1-1; no definite D call. The ends were cut back, 5 bases at V and 4 bases at J, with 8 bases in the middle. The CDR3 runs 12 residues. The V gene's germline CDR1 is SEHNR and CDR2 FQNEAQ (reference sequence). CDR3 loop: CASSQMSTEAFF. CDR3 nucleotides: TGTGCCAGCAGCCAGATGTCCACTGAAGCTTTCTTT.

This chain links TRBV2 with TRBJ1-1, with D uncertain. The germline V gene encodes CDR1 SNHLY and CDR2 FYNNEI. This CDR3 is 15 amino acids long. Trimming stripped 3 bases from V and 1 base from J, with 12 bases between. The CDR3 reads CASSEGRHTNTEAFF. CDR3 coding DNA: TGTGCCAGCAGTGAGGGCAGGCACACGAACACTGAAGCTTTCTTT.